This T cell receptor beta chain came from a study of vaccination effects on CD4 cells after COVID-19. Study-wide background: Participants each got two BNT162b2 or mRNA-1273 vaccine doses.

Expansion of antigen-specific CD4+ T cells with viral peptide pools was carried out by the ViraFEST assay before sequencing. Culture proceeded for 10 days, and CD4+ T cells were then isolated. The healthy vaccine recipients, who had no prior SARS-CoV-2 infection, showed negative nucleocapsid antibodies. On both days 3 and 7, half of the culture medium was replaced with IL-2 medium. The data were produced by immunoSEQ multiplex PCR, yet TCRdb's version contains in-frame clones alone and is incomplete. Among 41,000 or so clones, 77% were seen once, and the ten largest hold 2.5% to 3%. Per germline, CDR1 SGHDN and CDR2 FVKESK. The CDR3 consists of 16 residues. V lost 1 base and J 4 bases, leaving 16 bases between the germline ends. This clone was seen once. Its matching antigen is unknown. Whole-study results and caveats: Infection-derived and vaccine-derived clones contracted markedly late after vaccination.

This receptor was obtained from a human donor who received a COVID-19 vaccine. The sample here was CD4+ T cells from PBMCs cultured with HCoV-NL63 spike peptides, taken before COVID-19 vaccination. V gene TRBV14 combines with J gene TRBJ1-2; the D gene is possibly TRBD1 (6 bases). CDR3 sequence reads: CASSQGGALKGYGYTF. CDR3 in DNA: TGTGCCAGCAGCCAAGGGGGGGCTCTAAAGGGCTATGGCTACACCTTC.